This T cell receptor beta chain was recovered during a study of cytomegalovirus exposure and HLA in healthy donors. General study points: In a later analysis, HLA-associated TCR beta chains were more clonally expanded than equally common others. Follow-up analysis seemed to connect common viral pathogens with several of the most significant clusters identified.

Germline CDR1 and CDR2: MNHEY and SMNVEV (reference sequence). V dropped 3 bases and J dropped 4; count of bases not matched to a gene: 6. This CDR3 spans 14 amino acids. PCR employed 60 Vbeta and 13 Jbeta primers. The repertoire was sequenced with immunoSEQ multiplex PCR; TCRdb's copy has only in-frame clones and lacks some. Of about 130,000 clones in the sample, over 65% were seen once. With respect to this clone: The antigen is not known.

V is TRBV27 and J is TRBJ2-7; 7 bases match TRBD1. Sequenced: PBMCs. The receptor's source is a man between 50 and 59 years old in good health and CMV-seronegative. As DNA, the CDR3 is TGTGCCAGCAGTTTGGGAAGACAGGGATACGAGCAGTACTTC. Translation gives CASSLGRQGYEQYF.